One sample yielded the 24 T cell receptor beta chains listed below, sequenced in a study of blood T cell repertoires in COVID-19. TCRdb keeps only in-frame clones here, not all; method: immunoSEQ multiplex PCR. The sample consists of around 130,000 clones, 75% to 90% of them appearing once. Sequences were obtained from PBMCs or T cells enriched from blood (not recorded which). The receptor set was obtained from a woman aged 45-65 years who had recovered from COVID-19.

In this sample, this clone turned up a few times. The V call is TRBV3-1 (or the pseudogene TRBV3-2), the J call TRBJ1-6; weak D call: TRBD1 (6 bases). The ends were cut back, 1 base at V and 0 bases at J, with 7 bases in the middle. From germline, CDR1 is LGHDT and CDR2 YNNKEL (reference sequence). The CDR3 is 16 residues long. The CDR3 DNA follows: TGTGCCAGCAGCCAAGGAGGGGGCTCCTATAATTCACCCCTCCACTTT. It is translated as CASSQGGGSYNSPLHF.

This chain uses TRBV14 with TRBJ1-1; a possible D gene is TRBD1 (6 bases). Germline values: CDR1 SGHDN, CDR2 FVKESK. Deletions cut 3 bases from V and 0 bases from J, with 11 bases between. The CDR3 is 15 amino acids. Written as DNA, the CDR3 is TGTGCCAGCAGCCAGACGGACAGAATGAACACTGAAGCTTTCTTT. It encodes CASSQTDRMNTEAFF. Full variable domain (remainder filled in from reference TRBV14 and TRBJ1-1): EAGVTQFPSHSVIEKGQTVTLRCDPISGHDNLYWYRRVMGKEIKFLLHFVKESKQDESGMPNNRFLAERTGGTYSTLKVQPAELEDSGVYFCASSQTDRMNTEAFFGQGTRLTVV.

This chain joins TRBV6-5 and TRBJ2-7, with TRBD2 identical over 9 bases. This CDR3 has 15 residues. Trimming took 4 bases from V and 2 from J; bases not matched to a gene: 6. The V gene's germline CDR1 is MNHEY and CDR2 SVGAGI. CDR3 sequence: CASSFQRGVTYEQYF. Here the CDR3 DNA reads TGTGCCAGCAGTTTCCAGCGGGGGGTGACCTACGAGCAGTACTTC.

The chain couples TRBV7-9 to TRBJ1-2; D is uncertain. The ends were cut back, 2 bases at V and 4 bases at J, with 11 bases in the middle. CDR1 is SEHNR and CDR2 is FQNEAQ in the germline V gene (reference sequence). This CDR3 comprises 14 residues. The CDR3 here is CASSLLGGVYGYTF. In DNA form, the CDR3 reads TGTGCCAGCAGCTTACTAGGCGGAGTCTATGGCTACACCTTC.

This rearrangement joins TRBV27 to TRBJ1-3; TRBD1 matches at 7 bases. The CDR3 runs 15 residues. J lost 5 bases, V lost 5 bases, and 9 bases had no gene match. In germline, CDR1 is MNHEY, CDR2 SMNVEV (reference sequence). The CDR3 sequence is CASSRTGTDRNTIYF. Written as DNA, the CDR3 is TGTGCCAGCAGTAGGACCGGGACAGACAGAAACACCATATATTTT.

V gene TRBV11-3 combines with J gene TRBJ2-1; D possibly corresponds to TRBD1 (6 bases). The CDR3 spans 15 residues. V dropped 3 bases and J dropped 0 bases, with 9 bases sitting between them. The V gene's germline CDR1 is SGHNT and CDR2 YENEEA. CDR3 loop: CASSFRGPSYNEQFF. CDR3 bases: TGTGCCAGCAGCTTCAGGGGACCCTCCTACAATGAGCAGTTCTTC.

CDR3 sequence reads: CASSPLSRNTEAFF. The CDR3 region has the DNA TGTGCCAGTTCCCCTCTTTCCAGGAACACTGAAGCTTTCTTT. V gene TRBV19 combines with J gene TRBJ1-1, with D unresolved. V lost 8 bases and J 1 base, leaving 14 bases between the germline ends. CDR3 length equals 14 residues. The germline gives CDR1 LNHDA, CDR2 SQIVND (reference sequence).

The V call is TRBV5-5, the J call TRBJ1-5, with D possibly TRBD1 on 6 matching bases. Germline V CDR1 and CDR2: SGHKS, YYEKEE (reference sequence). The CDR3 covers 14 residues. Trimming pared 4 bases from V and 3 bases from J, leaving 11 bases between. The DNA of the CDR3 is TGTGCCAGCAGCACCGGGACACCCAATCAGCCCCAGCATTTT. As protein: CASSTGTPNQPQHF.

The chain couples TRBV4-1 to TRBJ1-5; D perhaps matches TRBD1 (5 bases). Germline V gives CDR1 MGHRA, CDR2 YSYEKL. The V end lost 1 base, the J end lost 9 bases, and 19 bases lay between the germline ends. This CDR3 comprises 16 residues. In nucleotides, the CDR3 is TGCGCCAGCAGCCAAGTGGACATGGGGTTTCATCGGCCCCAGCATTTT. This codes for CASSQVDMGFHRPQHF.

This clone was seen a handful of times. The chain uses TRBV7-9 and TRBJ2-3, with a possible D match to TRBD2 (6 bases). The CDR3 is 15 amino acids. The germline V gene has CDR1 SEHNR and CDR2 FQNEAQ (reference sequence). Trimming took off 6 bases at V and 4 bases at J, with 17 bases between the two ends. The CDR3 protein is CASSSRLEGSDTQYF. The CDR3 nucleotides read TGTGCCAGCAGTTCCCGACTAGAGGGATCAGATACGCAGTATTTT.

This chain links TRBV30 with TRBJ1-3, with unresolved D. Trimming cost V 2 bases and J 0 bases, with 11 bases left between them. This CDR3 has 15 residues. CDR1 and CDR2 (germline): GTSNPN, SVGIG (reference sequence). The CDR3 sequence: CAWSLKQSSGNTIYF. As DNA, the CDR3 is TGTGCCTGGAGTCTCAAACAGAGCTCTGGAAACACCATATATTTT.

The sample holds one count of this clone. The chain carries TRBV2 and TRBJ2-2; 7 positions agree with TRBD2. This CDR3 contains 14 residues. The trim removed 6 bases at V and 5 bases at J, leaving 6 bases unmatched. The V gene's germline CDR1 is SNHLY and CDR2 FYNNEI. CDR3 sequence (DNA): TGTGCCAGCAGGGTTCAGCGGGGAACCGGGGAGCTGTTTTTT. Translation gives CASRVQRGTGELFF.

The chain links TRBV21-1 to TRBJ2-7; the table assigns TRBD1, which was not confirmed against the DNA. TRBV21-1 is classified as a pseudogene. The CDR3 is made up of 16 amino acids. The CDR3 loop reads CASSTSTLGPSYEQYF. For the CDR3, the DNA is TGTGCCAGCAGCACTTCGACACTGGGGCCCTCCTACGAGCAGTACTTC.

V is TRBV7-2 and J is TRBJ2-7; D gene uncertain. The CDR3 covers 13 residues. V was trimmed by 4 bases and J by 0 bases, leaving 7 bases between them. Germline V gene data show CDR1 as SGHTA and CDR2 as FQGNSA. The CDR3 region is CASSSRSSYEQYF. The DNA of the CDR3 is TGTGCCAGCAGCTCCCGGAGCTCCTACGAGCAGTACTTC.

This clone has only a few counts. CDR3 sequence (DNA): TGTGCCTGCGAGGCGGGCAACGAGCAGTACTTC. Residues: CACEAGNEQYF. V usage is TRBV30 and J usage is TRBJ2-7; D perhaps matches TRBD2 (5 bases). The germline gives CDR1 GTSNPN, CDR2 SVGIG (reference sequence). Trimming removed 6 bases from V and 5 bases from J, with 11 bases in between. The CDR3 covers 11 residues.

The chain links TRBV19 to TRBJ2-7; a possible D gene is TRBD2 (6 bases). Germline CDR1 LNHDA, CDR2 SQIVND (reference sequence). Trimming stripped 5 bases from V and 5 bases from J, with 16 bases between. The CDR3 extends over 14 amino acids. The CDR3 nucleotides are TGTGCCAGTAGTCCTCAGGGAGGAGTGAACGAGCAGTACTTC. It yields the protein CASSPQGGVNEQYF.

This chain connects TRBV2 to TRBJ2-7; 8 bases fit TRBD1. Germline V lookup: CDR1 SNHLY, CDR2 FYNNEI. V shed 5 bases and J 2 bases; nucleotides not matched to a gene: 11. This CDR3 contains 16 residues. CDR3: CASSQHPGTGTYEQYF. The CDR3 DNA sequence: TGTGCCAGCAGTCAACATCCCGGGACAGGCACCTACGAGCAGTACTTC.

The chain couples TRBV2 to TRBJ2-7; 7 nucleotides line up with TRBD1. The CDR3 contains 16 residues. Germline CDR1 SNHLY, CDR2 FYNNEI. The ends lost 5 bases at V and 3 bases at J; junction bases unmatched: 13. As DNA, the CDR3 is TGTGCCAGCAGTTCGATCAGGGGGACCATGAGCTACGAGCAGTACTTC. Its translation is CASSSIRGTMSYEQYF.

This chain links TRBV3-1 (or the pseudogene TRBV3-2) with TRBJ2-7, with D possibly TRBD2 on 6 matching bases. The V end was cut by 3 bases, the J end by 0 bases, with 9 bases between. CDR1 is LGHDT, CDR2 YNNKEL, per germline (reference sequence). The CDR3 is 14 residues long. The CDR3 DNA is TGTGCCAGCAGCCAGCGGGAAAGCTCCTACGAGCAGTACTTC. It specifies CASSQRESSYEQYF.

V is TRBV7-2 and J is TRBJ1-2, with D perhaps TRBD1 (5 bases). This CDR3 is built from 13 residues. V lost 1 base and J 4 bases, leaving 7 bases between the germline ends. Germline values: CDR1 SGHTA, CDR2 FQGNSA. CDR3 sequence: CASSLGGAYGYTF. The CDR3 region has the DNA TGTGCCAGCAGCTTAGGGGGCGCCTATGGCTACACCTTC. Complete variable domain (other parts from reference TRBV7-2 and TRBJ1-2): GAGVSQSPSNKVTEKGKDVELRCDPISGHTALYWYRQSLGQGLEFLIYFQGNSAPDKSGLPSDRFSAERTGGSVSTLTIQRTQQEDSAVYLCASSLGGAYGYTFGSGTRLTVV.

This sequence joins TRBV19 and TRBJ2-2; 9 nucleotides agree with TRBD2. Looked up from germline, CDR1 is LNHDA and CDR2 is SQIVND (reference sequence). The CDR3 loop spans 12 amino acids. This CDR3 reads CAAGGETGELFF. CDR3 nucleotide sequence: TGTGCAGCGGGGGGAGAAACCGGGGAGCTGTTTTTT. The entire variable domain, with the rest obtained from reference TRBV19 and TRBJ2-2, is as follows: DGGITQSPKYLFRKEGQNVTLSCEQNLNHDAMYWYRQDPGQGLRLIYYSQIVNDFQKGDIAEGYSVSREKKESFPLTVTSAQKNPTAFYLCAAGGETGELFFGEGSRLTVL.

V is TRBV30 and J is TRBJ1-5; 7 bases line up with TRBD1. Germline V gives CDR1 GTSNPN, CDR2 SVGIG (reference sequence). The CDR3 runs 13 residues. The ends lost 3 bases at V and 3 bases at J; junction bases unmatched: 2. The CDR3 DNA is TGTGCCTGGAGCAGGGGGACCAATCAGCCCCAGCATTTT. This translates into CAWSRGTNQPQHF. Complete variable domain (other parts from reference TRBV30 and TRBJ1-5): SQTIHQWPATLVQPVGSPLSLECTVEGTSNPNLYWYRQAAGRGLQLLFYSVGIGQISSEVPQNLSASRPQDRQFILSSKKLLLSDSGFYLCAWSRGTNQPQHFGDGTRLSIL.

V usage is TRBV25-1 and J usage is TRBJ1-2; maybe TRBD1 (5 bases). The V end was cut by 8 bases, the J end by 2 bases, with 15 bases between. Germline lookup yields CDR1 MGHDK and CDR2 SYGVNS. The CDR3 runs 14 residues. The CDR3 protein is CASGHDGGNYGYTF. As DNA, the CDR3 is TGTGCCAGCGGCCATGACGGGGGAAACTATGGCTACACCTTC.

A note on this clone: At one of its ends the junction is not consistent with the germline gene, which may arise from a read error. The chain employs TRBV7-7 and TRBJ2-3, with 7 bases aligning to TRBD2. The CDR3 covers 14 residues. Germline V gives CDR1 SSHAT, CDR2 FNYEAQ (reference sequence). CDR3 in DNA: TGTGCTAGCAGCTTAGGGGAGGGAACAGATACGCAGTATTTT. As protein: CASSLGEGTDTQYF.